The 20 T cell receptor beta chains below come from one sample, sequenced in a study of blood T cell repertoires in COVID-19. The data were produced by immunoSEQ multiplex PCR, yet TCRdb's version contains in-frame clones alone and is incomplete. This table holds 290,000 or so clones, 87% found once. Specimen: peripheral blood. Receptors were obtained from a man aged 18 to 35 with active or convalescent COVID-19.

The chain recombines TRBV20-1 with TRBJ2-3, with TRBD1 as a possible D gene (5 bases). CDR1 DFQATT and CDR2 SNEGSKA come from the germline V gene (reference sequence). V lost 3 bases and J lost 1, with 14 bases in between. This CDR3 has 15 amino acids. This chain's CDR3 is CSASSLGLGTDTQYF. CDR3 in DNA: TGCAGTGCTAGTAGTTTGGGGCTCGGCACAGATACGCAGTATTTT.

DNA of the CDR3: TGTGCCAGCACCCTAGGAGGGGTATGGGGGATTGGCACAGATACGCAGTATTTT. Translation: CASTLGGVWGIGTDTQYF. The chain joins TRBV28 to TRBJ2-3; D possibly corresponds to TRBD2 (6 bases). Between the trimmed V and J ends, which lost 7 bases and 1 base, there was a span of 24 bases. This CDR3 has 18 amino acids. Looked up from germline, CDR1 is MDHEN and CDR2 is SYDVKM. The whole variable domain, remainder taken from reference TRBV28 and TRBJ2-3, is DVKVTQSSRYLVKRTGEKVFLECVQDMDHENMFWYRQDPGLGLRLIYFSYDVKMKEKGDIPEGYSVSREKKERFSLILESASTNQTSMYLCASTLGGVWGIGTDTQYFGPGTRLTVL.

This clone was detected ten times or more. The genes are TRBV29-1 and TRBJ2-1; the D gene is possibly TRBD2 (5 bases). Germline V gives CDR1 SQVTM, CDR2 ANQGSEA. Trimming left V 8 bases short and J 5 bases short, with 13 bases between. This CDR3 region has 12 residues. The CDR3 bases are TGCAGCACGAAGTCGGGGAACAATGAGCAGTTCTTC. Amino acid sequence: CSTKSGNNEQFF.

J is TRBJ2-7 and V is TRBV11-2, with TRBD1 matching 11 bases. This CDR3 comprises 16 residues. Losses at the gene ends were 4 bases for V and 3 bases for J; bases not matched to a gene: 8. CDR1 and CDR2 (germline): SGHAT, FQNNGV. The CDR3 loop reads CASSYGQGAENYEQYF. The CDR3, as DNA: TGTGCCAGCAGCTACGGACAGGGGGCGGAAAACTACGAGCAGTACTTC.

The rearrangement links TRBV6-2 or TRBV6-3 to TRBJ1-1; no clear D. Germline loops: CDR1 MNHEY, CDR2 SVGEGT. V dropped 5 bases and J dropped 4 bases, with 11 bases sitting between them. This CDR3 spans 13 amino acids. DNA of the CDR3: TGTGCCAGCAGTAGCCTTCGGGGCACTGAAGCTTTCTTT. It yields the protein CASSSLRGTEAFF.

The V gene is TRBV6-5, the J gene TRBJ2-7, with D perhaps matching TRBD2 (6 bases). Germline CDR1 reads MNHEY; CDR2 reads SVGAGI. There are 15 residues in the CDR3. Trimming took off 0 bases at V and 2 bases at J, with 11 bases between the two ends. Here the CDR3 DNA reads TGTGCCAGCAGTTACTCGACGGGGGAAACCTACGAGCAGTACTTC. Residues: CASSYSTGETYEQYF.

The chain is built from TRBV27 and TRBJ2-7, with 9 bases that match TRBD1. CDR3 length: 14 amino acids. The germline V gene encodes CDR1 MNHEY and CDR2 SMNVEV (reference sequence). V lost 6 bases to trimming and J lost 3 bases; unmatched junction nucleotides: 6. CDR3 loop: CASSSMTGGYEQYF. As DNA, the CDR3 is TGTGCCAGCAGCTCTATGACAGGGGGCTACGAGCAGTACTTC.

This clone is a singleton in its sample. CDR3 in amino acids: CATSDSPDRNYTF. The CDR3 DNA reads as TGTGCCACCAGTGACTCACCCGACAGGAACTACACCTTC. J is TRBJ1-2 and V is TRBV24-1; D perhaps matches TRBD1 (6 bases). CDR3 size: 13 residues. The V and J ends lost 4 bases and 10 bases respectively, with 15 bases between them. CDR1 KGHDR and CDR2 SFDVKD come from the germline V gene.

The gene calls are TRBV6-6 and TRBJ2-3; D not certain. Germline lookup yields CDR1 MNHNY and CDR2 SVGAGI (reference sequence). This CDR3 spans 15 amino acids. Trimming pared 0 bases from V and 13 bases from J, leaving 20 bases between. The CDR3 DNA reads as TGTGCCAGCAGTTACTCGGGCTGGCCGACCGTGGTTGAGTATTTT. Translating it yields CASSYSGWPTVVEYF.

The rearrangement links TRBV18 to TRBJ2-1, with 7 nucleotides matching TRBD2. There are 14 residues in the CDR3. In germline, CDR1 is KGHSH, CDR2 LQKENI. The J segment lost 5 bases and the V segment lost 6 bases, leaving 7 bases of the junction unmatched. CDR3 bases: TGTGCCAGCTCGCAGGGACTAACTGACAATGAGCAGTTCTTC. This translates into CASSQGLTDNEQFF.

The chain has TRBV5-6 and TRBJ1-6, with D possibly TRBD1 on 6 matching bases. CDR3 length: 13 amino acids. The V gene lost 7 bases and the J gene lost 9 bases, with 14 bases spanning the gap. Germline lookup yields CDR1 SGHDT and CDR2 YYEEEE. The CDR3 DNA reads as TGTGCCAGCGCCCTAGGGGGAGTTTCACCCCTCCACTTT. This gives the protein CASALGGVSPLHF.

The chain has TRBV7-2 and TRBJ2-3; D remains unclear. Germline CDR1 SGHTA, CDR2 FQGNSA. CDR3 length: 12 residues. The V end lost 1 base, the J end lost 5 bases, and 4 bases lay between the germline ends. CDR3 protein: CASSLVGDTQYF. In DNA, the CDR3 is TGTGCCAGCAGCTTAGTCGGAGATACGCAGTATTTT.

The V and J genes are TRBV19 and TRBJ2-1; 11 bases fit TRBD2. This CDR3 has 15 amino acids. V was clipped by 5 bases and J by 8 bases; unmatched bases: 8. Germline values: CDR1 LNHDA, CDR2 SQIVND (reference sequence). DNA for the CDR3: TGTGCCAGTAGTCCTTTAGCGGGAGGGAGGTATGAGCAGTTCTTC. Amino acids: CASSPLAGGRYEQFF.

V gene TRBV11-2 combines with J gene TRBJ2-7; TRBD1 might be the D (5 bases). Looked up from germline, CDR1 is SGHAT and CDR2 is FQNNGV. The V gene lost 5 bases and the J gene lost 4 bases, with 12 bases spanning the gap. CDR3 length equals 13 residues. Written as DNA, the CDR3 is TGTGCCAGCAGCATTAGAAGGGGTTACGAGCAGTACTTC. Its protein product is CASSIRRGYEQYF.

This rearrangement joins TRBV4-1 to TRBJ2-1, with a weak D call TRBD1 (6 bases). CDR3 length: 16 residues. The V and J ends lost 3 bases and 4 bases respectively, with 16 bases between them. Germline loops: CDR1 MGHRA, CDR2 YSYEKL. In nucleotides, the CDR3 is TGCGCCAGCAGCCACCGAGGACAGTTGGGGTACAATGAGCAGTTCTTC. Amino acids: CASSHRGQLGYNEQFF.

This chain links TRBV28 with TRBJ2-1; D ambiguous. The germline V gene encodes CDR1 MDHEN and CDR2 SYDVKM. Deletions cut 3 bases from V and 0 bases from J, with 12 bases between. The CDR3 spans 16 residues. This CDR3 is CASSFRFGGSYNEQFF. The CDR3 DNA is TGTGCCAGCAGTTTCCGGTTTGGTGGCTCCTACAATGAGCAGTTCTTC.

The gene calls are TRBV5-1 and TRBJ2-5; 10 nucleotides align to TRBD1. V lost 5 bases to trimming and J lost 5 bases; unmatched junction nucleotides: 12. Germline V gives CDR1 SGHRS, CDR2 YFSETQ. The CDR3 extends over 16 amino acids. CDR3 sequence: CASRDGDRGLAETQYF. CDR3 nucleotides: TGCGCCAGCAGGGACGGGGACAGGGGATTGGCGGAGACCCAGTACTTC.

The J gene is TRBJ2-7, the V gene TRBV18; 13 nucleotides agree with TRBD2. V was pared by 5 bases and J by 2 bases, with 6 bases of the junction left unmatched. Germline CDR1 reads KGHSH; CDR2 reads LQKENI. The CDR3 has 16 amino acids. The CDR3: CASSGTSGKEPYEQYF. In DNA form, the CDR3 reads TGTGCCAGCTCAGGGACTAGCGGGAAAGAACCCTACGAGCAGTACTTC.

This sequence joins TRBV5-4 and TRBJ2-7, with 9 bases fitting TRBD2. V gave up 6 bases and J gave up 7 bases; unmatched junction bases: 11. Germline V lookup: CDR1 SGHNT, CDR2 YYREEE (reference sequence). The CDR3 sequence is 14 residues long. The CDR3 loop reads CASTRREGRGEQYF. DNA for the CDR3: TGTGCCAGCACCCGGCGGGAGGGGAGGGGGGAGCAGTACTTC.

The CDR3 protein is CASSPHYDRAGVGNEQFF. The CDR3 DNA follows: TGTGCCAGCAGCCCCCACTACGACAGAGCGGGAGTGGGTAATGAGCAGTTCTTC. The chain is built from TRBV9 and TRBJ2-1; 8 positions agree with TRBD2. Germline CDR1 reads SGDLS; CDR2 reads YYNGEE. The CDR3 sequence is 18 residues long. Trimming removed 4 bases from V and 7 bases from J; junction bases left unmatched: 19.